A selection of T cell receptor beta chains follows, all from one sample in a study of cytomegalovirus exposure and HLA in healthy donors. The repertoire was sequenced with immunoSEQ multiplex PCR; TCRdb's copy has only in-frame clones and lacks some. Of nearly 110,000 clones listed, 65% to 85% are singletons. Sample: PBMCs. These receptors were taken from a man aged 25 to 40 in good health and CMV-seronegative. The CDR3 runs from the conserved cysteine through the conserved F or W. A D gene is named only where the DNA matches it firmly. The size of a clone is reported for some rows only, either as once, few or many, or as a class for expanded clones.

>NA|TRBJ1-4|NA|TRBV5-1
TGCGCCAGCAGCTTGGGGGGCGGACCTAATGAAAAACTGTTTTTT
CASSLGGGPNEKLFF
>NA|TRBJ1-4|few|TRBV5-8
TGTGCCAGCAGCTGGGGACACGCCCTTTCGGCTAATGAAAAACTGTTTTTT
CASSWGHALSANEKLFF
>TRBD2|TRBJ2-1|NA|TRBV19
TGTGCCAGTAGCGGGACTAGGGAAGACAATGAGCAGTTCTTC
CASSGTREDNEQFF
>NA|TRBJ2-5|NA|TRBV9
TGTGCCAGCAGCGTAGGACTGATCCAAGAGACCCAGTACTTC
CASSVGLIQETQYF
>TRBD2|TRBJ2-1|NA|TRBV5-1
TGCGCCAGCAGAATGAGCGGGGTTTCCTACAATGAGCAGTTCTTC
CASRMSGVSYNEQFF
>TRBD1|TRBJ2-7|NA|TRBV6-1
TGTGCCAGCAGGGGACAGGGGGTCTCCTACGAGCAGTACTTC
CASRGQGVSYEQYF
>TRBD1|TRBJ2-7|NA|TRBV18
TGTGCCAGCTTCGGGACAGGGGCGACCTACGAGCAGTACTTC
CASFGTGATYEQYF
>NA|TRBJ1-5|NA|TRBV6-5
TGTGCCAGCAGCGTCCGTGGCCAGCCCCAGCATTTT
CASSVRGQPQHF
>TRBD1|TRBJ2-7|NA|TRBV7-8
TGTGCCAGCCGACAGGGGGAAGCCTACGAGCAGTACTTC
CASRQGEAYEQYF
>NA|TRBJ2-5|NA|TRBV7-9
TGTGCCAGCAGCTTCGGGGAAGAGACCCAGTACTTC
CASSFGEETQYF
>TRBD2|TRBJ2-7|NA|TRBV7-9
TGTGCCAGCAGCGCCGGGACTAGCGGCGTATCCGAGCAGTACTTC
CASSAGTSGVSEQYF
>NA|TRBJ2-1|NA|TRBV19
TGTGCCAGTAGGCCAAGTAGCTCCTACAATGAGCAGTTCTTC
CASRPSSSYNEQFF
>NA|TRBJ2-5|few|TRBV7-9
TGTGCCAGCAGTGAAGGGCGCGCGGGGGCGCGGGAGACCCAGTACTTC
CASSEGRAGARETQYF
>TRBD1|TRBJ2-3|NA|TRBV19
TGTGCCAGTAGTCCGGACAGGGCCACAGATACGCAGTATTTT
CASSPDRATDTQYF
>NA|TRBJ1-3|NA|TRBV14
TGTGCCAGCAGCCAGGTCAACAGGGTCTCCTCTGGAAACACCATATATTTT
CASSQVNRVSSGNTIYF
>TRBD2|TRBJ2-2|NA|TRBV7-6
TGTGCCAGCAGCTCCATCCTCGGACTAGCGGGAGACACCGGGGAGCTGTTTTTT
CASSSILGLAGDTGELFF
>NA|TRBJ2-3|NA|TRBV9
TGTGCCAGCAGCGGGCGCACAGATACGCAGTATTTT
CASSGRTDTQYF
>TRBD1|TRBJ1-1|NA|TRBV5-4
TGTGCCAGCAGCCCCGGGGGACAGGCTTTAATGAACACTGAAGCTTTCTTT
CASSPGGQALMNTEAFF
>NA|TRBJ2-7|NA|TRBV2
TGTGCCAGCAATAGTCTCCCCTCCTACGAGCAGTACTTC
CASNSLPSYEQYF
>NA|TRBJ1-2|NA|TRBV28
TGTGCCAGCAGTTTTGCAGGGGCAAACTATGGCTACACCTTC
CASSFAGANYGYTF
>NA|TRBJ1-1|NA|TRBV10-2
TGCGCCAGCAGACGGACAGATAACACTGAAGCTTTCTTT
CASRRTDNTEAFF
>NA|TRBJ2-5|NA|TRBV30
TGTGCCTGGAGTGCAGGTCCAACCCAGTACTTC
CAWSAGPTQYF
>NA|TRBJ1-5|NA|TRBV18
TGTGCCAGCTCACACCGGGACACCAATCAGCCCCAGCATTTT
CASSHRDTNQPQHF
>TRBD1|TRBJ1-5|NA|TRBV2
TGTGCCAGCAGTTTACAGGGGAGTAATCAGCCCCAGCATTTT
CASSLQGSNQPQHF
>TRBD1|TRBJ2-7|NA|TRBV29-1
TGCAGCCCGTCGGGACAGGGGACCTCCGAGCAGTACTTC
CSPSGQGTSEQYF
>TRBD1|TRBJ1-1|NA|TRBV28
TGTGCCAGCAGACCAGGGACAGGGAACACTGAAGCTTTCTTT
CASRPGTGNTEAFF